This T cell receptor beta chain was observed in a study of shared clonotypes between healthy human individuals. Some clones are missing from TCRdb's copy, which holds only in-frame ones; the method was immunoSEQ multiplex PCR. The sample lists over 2,000,000 clones, about 94% occurring once. Naive CD8 cells lacked CD45RO, underwent positive selection for CCR7 and left out terminally differentiated effector memory CD45RA+ cells. With 1 base removed from V and 4 bases from J, the gap between germline ends came to 10 bases. The germline V gene has CDR1 SGHDN and CDR2 FVKESK. This CDR3 region has 14 residues.

The sample consisted of naive CD8+ T cells from PBMCs. The chain is built from TRBV14 and TRBJ1-1; unclear D gene. This receptor was obtained from a man younger than 35 in good health. Some clones in this sample may be carry-over from other donors' samples. The CDR3 nucleotides are TGTGCCAGCAGCCAAGTGCCGGTGCTCACTGAAGCTTTCTTT. Protein product: CASSQVPVLTEAFF.